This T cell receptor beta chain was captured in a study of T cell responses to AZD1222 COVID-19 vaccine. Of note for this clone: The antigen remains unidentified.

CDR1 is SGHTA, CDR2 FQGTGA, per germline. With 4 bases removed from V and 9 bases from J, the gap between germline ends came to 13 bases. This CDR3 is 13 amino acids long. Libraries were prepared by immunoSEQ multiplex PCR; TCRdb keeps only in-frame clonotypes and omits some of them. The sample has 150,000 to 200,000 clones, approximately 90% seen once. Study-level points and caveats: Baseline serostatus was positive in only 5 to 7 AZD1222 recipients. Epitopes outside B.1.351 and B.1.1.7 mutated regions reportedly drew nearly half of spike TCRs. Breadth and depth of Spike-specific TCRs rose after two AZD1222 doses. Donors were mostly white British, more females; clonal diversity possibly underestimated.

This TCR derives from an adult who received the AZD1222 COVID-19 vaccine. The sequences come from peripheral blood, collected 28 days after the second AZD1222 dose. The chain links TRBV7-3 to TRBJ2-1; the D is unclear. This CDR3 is CASSSNFGFEQFF. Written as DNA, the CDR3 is TGTGCCAGCAGCTCGAATTTCGGGTTTGAGCAGTTCTTC.